This T cell receptor beta chain was observed in a study of T cell repertoires in cytomegalovirus infection (dated by TCRdb to between 2017 and 2020). A note on the overall study: Because public TCR beta signatures pointed to carriage of CMV infection together with the matching HLA type, the HLA type of each donor mattered for the analysis. The research as a whole found: In both this cohort and an independent roughly 330-donor cohort, the cumulative frequency of public TCR beta family members distinguished carriers of CMV infection plus the relevant HLA type. The ex vivo response was dominated by HLA-C-restricted CMV-specific TCR beta clonotypes, which also provided the single most frequent clonotype in two of eight donors.

Sequenced using an Illumina HiSeq 1500. TCRdb reprocessing: public reads trimmed at Q25 with fastp, clones called with MiXCR, in-frame beta chains kept. CDR3 protein duplicates are merged, each entry listing the most common genes and DNA. In all, the sample holds some 200,000 distinct CDR3 sequences, and about a tenth of those were seen once. The ten largest clonotypes hold about 4.6% of the sample. On this clonotype: This receptor's antigen is unknown. Within one base of it there is no much larger clone, and no base qualities were kept.

CDR1 MNHNY and CDR2 SVGAGI were looked up in the germline V gene (reference sequence). V and J are trimmed by 4 bases and 1 base, and the gene matches miss 5 bases of the junction. CDR3 length: 15 amino acids, cysteine to phenylalanine. Just the 45-base CDR3 DNA is kept, in frame starting at base 1. The sequencing sample was made of PBMCs. The sequence was obtained from a human donor in good health (CMV status not recorded). Some clones in this sample may be carry-over from other donors' samples. The rearranged chain carries TRBV6-6 and TRBJ2-7; the junction holds 9 bases that match TRBD1. The CDR3 here reads CASSFTGGASYEQYF. The sequenced DNA: TGTGCCAGCAGTTTTACAGGGGGCGCTTCCTACGAGCAGTACTTC.